This T cell receptor beta chain was obtained from a study of post-analysis software for immune sequencing data. Study-wide findings and caveats: Controls had lower frequencies than patients of four or five TRBV segments, which included TRBV5-6, TRBV5-1 and TRBV20-1. Those samples that were prepared in the same batch co-clustered strongly by F measure.

CDR3 length equals 16 residues. V was pared by 3 bases and J by 3 bases, with 18 bases between. Germline loops: CDR1 SGHTA, CDR2 FQGNSA. Unique molecular identifiers tagged the TCR beta cDNA libraries. T cells numbering about 0.9 to 11 million gave rise to a few hundred thousand cDNA molecules. MiXCR, run by TCRdb on the PCR reads, gives a single entry per CDR3 protein. Of about 430,000 distinct CDR3 sequences detected, 30% to 40% appear once; the ten largest clones hold 7.6%. Notes on this clonotype: Its antigen is unknown.

The chain couples TRBV7-2 to TRBJ2-7; D could derive from TRBD1 or TRBD2 (6 bases each). Material for sequencing was blood. The receptor comes from a girl aged 2-15 years with multiple sclerosis. The CDR3 reads CASSFTGRWDDYEQYF. CDR3 DNA: TGTGCCAGCAGCTTCACAGGGAGGTGGGATGACTACGAGCAGTACTTC.